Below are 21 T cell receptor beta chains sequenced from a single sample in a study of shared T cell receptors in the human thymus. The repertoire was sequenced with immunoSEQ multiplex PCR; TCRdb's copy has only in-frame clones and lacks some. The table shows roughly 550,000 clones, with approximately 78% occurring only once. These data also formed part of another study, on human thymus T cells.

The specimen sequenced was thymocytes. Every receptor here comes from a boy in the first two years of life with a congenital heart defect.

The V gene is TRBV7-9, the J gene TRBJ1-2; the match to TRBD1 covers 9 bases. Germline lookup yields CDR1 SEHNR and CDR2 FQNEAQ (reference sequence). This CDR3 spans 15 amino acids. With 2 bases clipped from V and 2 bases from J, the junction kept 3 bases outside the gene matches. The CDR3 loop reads CASSLIGQGNYGYTF. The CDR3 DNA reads TGTGCCAGCAGCTTAATCGGACAGGGGAACTATGGCTACACCTTC.

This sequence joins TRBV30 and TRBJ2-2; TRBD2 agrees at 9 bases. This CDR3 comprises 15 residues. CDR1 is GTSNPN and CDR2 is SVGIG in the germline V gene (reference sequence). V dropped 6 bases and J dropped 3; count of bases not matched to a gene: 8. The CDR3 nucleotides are TGTGCCTGCTCCCGACTAGCGGAAGACACCGGGGAGCTGTTTTTT. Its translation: CACSRLAEDTGELFF.

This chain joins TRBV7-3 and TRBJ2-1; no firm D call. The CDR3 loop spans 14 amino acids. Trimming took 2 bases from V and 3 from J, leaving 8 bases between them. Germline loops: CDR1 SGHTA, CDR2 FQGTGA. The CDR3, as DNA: TGTGCCAGCAGCTTAGGCCAGGTCTACAATGAGCAGTTCTTC. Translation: CASSLGQVYNEQFF.

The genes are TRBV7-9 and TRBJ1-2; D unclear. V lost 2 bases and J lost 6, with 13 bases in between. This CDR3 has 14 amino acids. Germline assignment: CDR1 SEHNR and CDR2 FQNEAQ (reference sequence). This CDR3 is CASSLTSPLDGYTF. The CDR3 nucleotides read TGTGCCAGCAGCTTAACCAGTCCCCTGGATGGCTACACCTTC.

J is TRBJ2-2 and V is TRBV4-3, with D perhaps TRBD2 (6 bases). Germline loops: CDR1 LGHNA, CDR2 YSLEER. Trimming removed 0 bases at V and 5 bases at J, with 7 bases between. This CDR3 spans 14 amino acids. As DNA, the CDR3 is TGCGCCAGCAGCCAAGATGGAGGGACCGGGGAGCTGTTTTTT. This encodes CASSQDGGTGELFF.

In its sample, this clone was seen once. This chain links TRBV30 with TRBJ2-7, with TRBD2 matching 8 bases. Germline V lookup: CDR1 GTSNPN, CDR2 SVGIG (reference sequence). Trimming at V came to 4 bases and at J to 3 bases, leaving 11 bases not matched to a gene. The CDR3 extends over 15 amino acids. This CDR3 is CAWNESGSVVYEQYF. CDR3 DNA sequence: TGTGCCTGGAATGAAAGCGGGAGTGTGGTCTACGAGCAGTACTTC.

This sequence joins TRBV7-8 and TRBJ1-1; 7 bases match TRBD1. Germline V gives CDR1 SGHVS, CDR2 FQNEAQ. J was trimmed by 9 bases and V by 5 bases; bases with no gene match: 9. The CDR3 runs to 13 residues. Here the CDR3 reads CASSPDRVGQAFF. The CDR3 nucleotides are TGTGCCAGCAGCCCAGACAGGGTCGGGCAAGCTTTCTTT.

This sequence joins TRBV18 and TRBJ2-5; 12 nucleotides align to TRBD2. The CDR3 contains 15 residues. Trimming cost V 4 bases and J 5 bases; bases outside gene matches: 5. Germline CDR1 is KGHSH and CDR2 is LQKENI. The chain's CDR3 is CASSLGLAGRETQYF. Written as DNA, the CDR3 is TGTGCCAGCTCACTCGGACTAGCGGGAAGGGAGACCCAGTACTTC.

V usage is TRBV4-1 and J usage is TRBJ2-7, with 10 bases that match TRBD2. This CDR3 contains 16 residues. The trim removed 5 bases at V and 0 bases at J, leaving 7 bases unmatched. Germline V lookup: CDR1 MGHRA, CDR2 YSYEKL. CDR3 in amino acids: CASSGPGTSASYEQYF. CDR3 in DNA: TGCGCCAGCAGCGGCCCCGGGACTAGCGCCTCCTACGAGCAGTACTTC.

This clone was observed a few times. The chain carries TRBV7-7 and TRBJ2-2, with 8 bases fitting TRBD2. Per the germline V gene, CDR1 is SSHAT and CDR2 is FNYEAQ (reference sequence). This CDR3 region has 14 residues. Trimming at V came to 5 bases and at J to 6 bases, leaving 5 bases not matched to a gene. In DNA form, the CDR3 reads TGTGCCAGCAGCGCGGGGGGTAAATCCGGGGAGCTGTTTTTT. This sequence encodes CASSAGGKSGELFF.

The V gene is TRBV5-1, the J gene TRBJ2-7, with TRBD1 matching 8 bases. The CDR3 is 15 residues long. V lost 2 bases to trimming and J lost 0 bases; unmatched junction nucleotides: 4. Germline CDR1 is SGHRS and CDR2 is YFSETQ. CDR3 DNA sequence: TGCGCCAGCAGCTTACAGGGGGGAACCTCCTACGAGCAGTACTTC. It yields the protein CASSLQGGTSYEQYF.

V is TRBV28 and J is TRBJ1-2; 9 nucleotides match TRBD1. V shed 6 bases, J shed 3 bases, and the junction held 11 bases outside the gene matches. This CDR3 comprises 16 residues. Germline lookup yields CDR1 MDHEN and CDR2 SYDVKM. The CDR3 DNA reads TGTGCCAGCAGCCCCGGGACAGGGAAAACTTACTATGGCTACACCTTC. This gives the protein CASSPGTGKTYYGYTF.

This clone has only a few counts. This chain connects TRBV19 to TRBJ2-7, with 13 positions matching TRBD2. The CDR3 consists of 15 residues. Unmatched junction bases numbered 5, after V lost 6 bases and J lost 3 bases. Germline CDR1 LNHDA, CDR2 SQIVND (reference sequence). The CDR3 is CASRVTSGGIYEQYF. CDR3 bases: TGTGCCAGTAGGGTGACTAGCGGGGGGATCTACGAGCAGTACTTC.

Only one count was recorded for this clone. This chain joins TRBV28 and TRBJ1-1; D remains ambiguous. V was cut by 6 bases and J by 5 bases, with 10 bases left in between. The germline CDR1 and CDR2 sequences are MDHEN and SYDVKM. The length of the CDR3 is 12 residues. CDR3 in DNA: TGTGCCAGCAGCCCGGAGTGGACTGAAGCTTTCTTT. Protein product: CASSPEWTEAFF.

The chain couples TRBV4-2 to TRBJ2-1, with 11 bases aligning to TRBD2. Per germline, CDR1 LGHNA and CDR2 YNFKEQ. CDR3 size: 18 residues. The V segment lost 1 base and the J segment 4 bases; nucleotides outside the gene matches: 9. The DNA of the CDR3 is TGTGCCAGCAGCCAAGTCCCGGGACTAGCGGACTTGTACAATGAGCAGTTCTTC. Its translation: CASSQVPGLADLYNEQFF.

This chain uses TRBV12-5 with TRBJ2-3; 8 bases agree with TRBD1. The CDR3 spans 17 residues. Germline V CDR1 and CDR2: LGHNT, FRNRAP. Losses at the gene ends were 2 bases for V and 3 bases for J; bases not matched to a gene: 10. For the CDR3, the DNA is TGTGCTAGTGGTTTGACCCCGACAGGGGCTGTGACAGATACGCAGTATTTT. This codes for CASGLTPTGAVTDTQYF. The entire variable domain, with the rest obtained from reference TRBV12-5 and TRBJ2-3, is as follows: DARVTQTPRHKVTEMGQEVTMRCQPILGHNTVFWYRQTMMQGLELLAYFRNRAPLDDSGMPKDRFSAEMPDATLATLKIQPSEPRDSAVYFCASGLTPTGAVTDTQYFGPGTRLTVL.

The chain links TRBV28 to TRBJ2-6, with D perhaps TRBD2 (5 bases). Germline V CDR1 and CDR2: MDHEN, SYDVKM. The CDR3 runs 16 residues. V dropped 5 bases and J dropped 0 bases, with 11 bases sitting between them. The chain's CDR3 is CASSARGDSGANVLTF. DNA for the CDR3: TGTGCCAGCAGTGCACGGGGAGACTCTGGGGCCAACGTCCTGACTTTC.

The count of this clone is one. The CDR3: CSVEDPSSVRVNYGYTF. For the CDR3, the DNA is TGCAGCGTTGAAGATCCTTCTAGCGTCAGGGTTAACTATGGCTACACCTTC. This chain connects TRBV29-1 to TRBJ1-2, with D possibly TRBD1 on 5 matching bases. This CDR3 region has 17 residues. V lost 0 bases, J lost 1 base, and 18 bases lay in between. CDR1 and CDR2 from the germline V gene are SQVTM and ANQGSEA.

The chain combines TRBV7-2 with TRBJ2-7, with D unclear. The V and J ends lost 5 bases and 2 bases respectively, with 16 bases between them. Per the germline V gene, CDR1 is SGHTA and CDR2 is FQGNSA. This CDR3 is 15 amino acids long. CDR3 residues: CASSLGHYPTYEQYF. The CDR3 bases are TGTGCCAGCAGCCTAGGGCACTACCCGACCTACGAGCAGTACTTC. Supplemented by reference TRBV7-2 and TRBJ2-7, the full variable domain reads GAGVSQSPSNKVTEKGKDVELRCDPISGHTALYWYRQSLGQGLEFLIYFQGNSAPDKSGLPSDRFSAERTGGSVSTLTIQRTQQEDSAVYLCASSLGHYPTYEQYFGPGTRLTVT.

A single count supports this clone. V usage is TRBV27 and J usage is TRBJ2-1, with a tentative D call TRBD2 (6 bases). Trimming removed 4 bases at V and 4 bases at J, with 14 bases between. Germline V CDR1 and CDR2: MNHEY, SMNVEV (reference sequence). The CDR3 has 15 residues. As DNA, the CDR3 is TGTGCCAGCAGTTCGGGGGACCCGGGATACAATGAGCAGTTCTTC. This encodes CASSSGDPGYNEQFF.

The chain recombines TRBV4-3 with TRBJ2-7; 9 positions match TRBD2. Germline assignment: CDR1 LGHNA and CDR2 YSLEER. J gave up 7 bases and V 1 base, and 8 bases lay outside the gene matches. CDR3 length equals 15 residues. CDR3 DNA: TGCGCCAGCAGCCAAGGGGCGGGAGGGCCAGATGAGCAGTACTTC. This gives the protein CASSQGAGGPDEQYF.